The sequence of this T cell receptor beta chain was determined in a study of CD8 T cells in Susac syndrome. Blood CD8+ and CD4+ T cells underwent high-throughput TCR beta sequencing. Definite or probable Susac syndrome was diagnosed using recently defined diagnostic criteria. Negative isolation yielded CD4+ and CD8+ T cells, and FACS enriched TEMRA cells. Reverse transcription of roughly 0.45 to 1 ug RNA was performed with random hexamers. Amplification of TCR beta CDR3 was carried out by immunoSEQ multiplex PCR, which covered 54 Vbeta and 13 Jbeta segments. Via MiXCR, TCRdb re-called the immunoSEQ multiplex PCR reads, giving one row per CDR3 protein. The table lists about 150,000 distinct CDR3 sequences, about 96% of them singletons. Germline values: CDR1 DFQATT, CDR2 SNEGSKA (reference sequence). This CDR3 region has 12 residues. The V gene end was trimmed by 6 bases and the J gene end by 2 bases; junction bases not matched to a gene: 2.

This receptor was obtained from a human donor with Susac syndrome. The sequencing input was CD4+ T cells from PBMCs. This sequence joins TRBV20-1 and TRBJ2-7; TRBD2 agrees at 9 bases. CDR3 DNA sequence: TGCAGTGCCGGGACTAGCCCCTACGAGCAGTACGTC. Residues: CSAGTSPYEQYV.